This passage covers 32 T cell receptor beta chains from one sample sequenced in a study of cytomegalovirus exposure and HLA in healthy donors (dated by TCRdb to 2017 to 2019). Library preparation employed the immunoSEQ multiplex PCR assay. A mixture of 60 forward primers for TCR Vbeta segments and 13 reverse primers for TCR Jbeta segments was used in the multiplex PCR. TCRdb obtained this table from immuneACCESS and retained in-frame rearrangements with V and J assigned. These tables miss some clones; where compared with another copy, unresolved V genes account for less than half of the shortfall, and the remainder is unexplained. Here the sample has under 200,000 clones; approximately 81% occur a single time. Clones ranked in the top ten supply around 0.25% of the sample. The sample consisted of PBMCs. The receptors here all came from a boy under 18 in good health and CMV-seronegative.

The rearrangement joins TRBV29-1 to TRBJ1-2; D might be TRBD1 (5 bases). CDR3 length: 14 amino acids. Germline CDR1 SQVTM, CDR2 ANQGSEA. With 7 bases removed from V and 4 bases from J, the gap between germline ends came to 19 bases. CDR3 amino acids: CSAAGRAVGYGYTF. In DNA form, the CDR3 reads TGCAGCGCGGCGGGGCGGGCGGTAGGCTATGGCTACACCTTC.

The V and J genes are TRBV15 and TRBJ1-5; 7 bases fit TRBD1. CDR1 and CDR2 from the germline V gene are LNHNV and YYDKDF (reference sequence). The CDR3 contains 13 residues. V was pared by 4 bases and J by 7 bases, with 4 bases of the junction left unmatched. CDR3 region: CATSNRGIQPQHF. DNA for the CDR3: TGTGCCACCAGCAACAGGGGAATCCAGCCCCAGCATTTT.

A remark on this clone: The same CDR3 arises from other DNA sequences in this sample as well. CDR3 DNA sequence: TGTGCCAGCAGTCCGGACAGGGGAGGTCAGCCCCAGCATTTT. This translates into CASSPDRGGQPQHF. V usage is TRBV6-5 and J usage is TRBJ1-5; the match to TRBD1 covers 9 bases. V dropped 5 bases and J dropped 6; count of bases not matched to a gene: 5. Germline lookup yields CDR1 MNHEY and CDR2 SVGAGI. The CDR3 is made up of 14 amino acids.

This clone occurred a few times. The chain couples TRBV5-6 to TRBJ2-6; D gene ambiguous. The CDR3 covers 14 residues. From germline, CDR1 is SGHDT and CDR2 YYEEEE. V was shortened by 3 bases and J by 0 bases, with 4 bases between the two germline ends. Written as DNA, the CDR3 is TGTGCCAGCAGCTGGAGCTCTGGGGCCAACGTCCTGACTTTC. Encoded protein: CASSWSSGANVLTF.

This chain connects TRBV6-1 to TRBJ1-4; 8 bases match TRBD1. The CDR3 sequence is 16 residues long. CDR1 is MNHNS, CDR2 SASEGT, per germline. V shed 4 bases, J shed 3 bases, and the junction held 7 bases outside the gene matches. The CDR3 DNA reads as TGTGCCAGCAGTGTGGGCAGGGGGCTAGCTAATGAAAAACTGTTTTTT. Its protein is CASSVGRGLANEKLFF.

This clone is a singleton in its sample. The V and J genes are TRBV19 and TRBJ1-1; D remains unclear. Trimming removed 0 bases from V and 3 bases from J, with 8 bases in between. Germline V gene data show CDR1 as LNHDA and CDR2 as SQIVND (reference sequence). The CDR3 is made up of 14 amino acids. CDR3 sequence (DNA): TGTGCCAGTAGTATAGATGGTAGAGACACTGAAGCTTTCTTT. Translating gives CASSIDGRDTEAFF.

This chain links TRBV30 with TRBJ1-5; D remains unclear. Trimming removed 0 bases from V and 7 bases from J, with 7 bases in between. The CDR3 sequence is 12 residues long. Germline loops: CDR1 GTSNPN, CDR2 SVGIG (reference sequence). CDR3 coding DNA: TGTGCCTGGAGTGTACATGGCCAGCCCCAGCATTTT. Translating gives CAWSVHGQPQHF.

The chain combines TRBV27 with TRBJ1-1; 8 nucleotides line up with TRBD1. Germline V gene sequence: CDR1 MNHEY, CDR2 SMNVEV (reference sequence). Trimming cost V 5 bases and J 1 base; bases outside gene matches: 3. CDR3 length equals 14 residues. The chain's CDR3 is CASSTTGGNTEAFF. The CDR3 DNA reads as TGTGCCAGCAGTACCACAGGGGGGAACACTGAAGCTTTCTTT.

CDR3 sequence: CASSPTIQGATYGYTF. DNA for the CDR3: TGTGCCAGCTCACCGACCATTCAGGGGGCGACCTATGGCTACACCTTC. The rearrangement links TRBV18 to TRBJ1-2, with TRBD1 matching over 8 bases. J lost 4 bases, V lost 3 bases, and 10 bases had no gene match. Looked up from germline, CDR1 is KGHSH and CDR2 is LQKENI. This CDR3 is 16 amino acids long. Full variable domain (remainder filled in from reference TRBV18 and TRBJ1-2): NAGVMQNPRHLVRRRGQEARLRCSPMKGHSHVYWYRQLPEEGLKFMVYLQKENIIDESGMPKERFSAEFPKEGPSILRIQQVVRGDSAAYFCASSPTIQGATYGYTFGSGTRLTVV.

The rearrangement joins TRBV5-4 to TRBJ2-2, with TRBD2 identical over 7 bases. Losses at the gene ends were 0 bases for V and 2 bases for J; bases not matched to a gene: 7. The CDR3 has 17 amino acids. CDR1 and CDR2 (germline): SGHNT, YYREEE (reference sequence). The CDR3 bases are TGTGCCAGCAGCTTGGAGACGGCGGGGGTAAACACCGGGGAGCTGTTTTTT. Translated, it gives CASSLETAGVNTGELFF.

This sequence joins TRBV2 and TRBJ1-4; a weak D match, TRBD1 (6 bases). The CDR3 extends over 13 amino acids. CDR1 and CDR2 from the germline V gene are SNHLY and FYNNEI. Trimming shortened V by 6 bases and J by 5 bases, and 10 bases separated the two germline ends. The CDR3 loop is CASRTGLNEKLFF. CDR3 coding DNA: TGTGCCAGCAGGACAGGACTGAATGAAAAACTGTTTTTT. Based on the CDR3 plus reference TRBV2 and TRBJ1-4, the full variable domain is EPEVTQTPSHQVTQMGQEVILRCVPISNHLYFYWYRQILGQKVEFLVSFYNNEISEKSEIFDDQFSVERPDGSNFTLKIRSTKLEDSAMYFCASRTGLNEKLFFGSGTQLSVL.

This clone has a handful of counts. The chain links TRBV6-1 to TRBJ2-2, with 7 bases lining up with TRBD1. V lost 6 bases, J lost 6 bases, and 7 bases stayed unmatched. Per the germline V gene, CDR1 is MNHNS and CDR2 is SASEGT. The CDR3 runs to 14 residues. The CDR3 DNA reads as TGTGCCAGCAGGGGGCAGGGGGATTCCGGGGAGCTGTTTTTT. Its protein product is CASRGQGDSGELFF.

This clone was seen only once. The rearrangement uses TRBV4-1 and TRBJ2-5; D is possibly TRBD1 (5 bases). The CDR3 sequence is 14 residues long. Trimming shortened V by 4 bases and J by 3 bases, and 12 bases separated the two germline ends. Looked up from germline, CDR1 is MGHRA and CDR2 is YSYEKL. This chain's CDR3 is CASSPLPREETQYF. The CDR3 bases are TGCGCCAGCAGCCCCCTCCCCAGGGAAGAGACCCAGTACTTC.

The chain recombines TRBV15 with TRBJ2-7; a possible D gene is TRBD1 (6 bases). From germline, CDR1 is LNHNV and CDR2 YYDKDF (reference sequence). The CDR3 is made up of 13 amino acids. Trimming cost V 2 bases and J 7 bases, with 12 bases left between them. The CDR3 nucleotides are TGTGCCACCAGCAGACCGGACAGTTCAGAGCAGTACTTC. Translation: CATSRPDSSEQYF.

The V and J genes are TRBV27 and TRBJ2-2; unclear D gene. This CDR3 spans 14 amino acids. Looked up from germline, CDR1 is MNHEY and CDR2 is SMNVEV (reference sequence). Trimming took off 0 bases at V and 4 bases at J, with 6 bases between the two ends. CDR3 amino acids: CASSLSFGTGELFF. CDR3 sequence (DNA): TGTGCCAGCAGTTTATCGTTCGGCACCGGGGAGCTGTTTTTT.

The genes are TRBV2 and TRBJ2-5; 7 positions agree with TRBD2. This CDR3 is 15 amino acids long. In germline, CDR1 is SNHLY, CDR2 FYNNEI. V lost 11 bases and J lost 5; bases outside the gene matches: 17. CDR3 amino acids: CASRRRGGSSETQYF. In nucleotides, the CDR3 is TGTGCCTCCCGAAGAAGGGGAGGGTCCTCGGAGACCCAGTACTTC. Based on the CDR3 plus reference TRBV2 and TRBJ2-5, the full variable domain is EPEVTQTPSHQVTQMGQEVILRCVPISNHLYFYWYRQILGQKVEFLVSFYNNEISEKSEIFDDQFSVERPDGSNFTLKIRSTKLEDSAMYFCASRRRGGSSETQYFGPGTRLLVL.

The CDR3 sequence: CASALQGRVGSYNSPLHF. CDR3 DNA sequence: TGTGCCAGCGCCCTACAGGGGCGGGTAGGCTCCTATAATTCACCCCTCCACTTT. The chain combines TRBV2 with TRBJ1-6, with 7 bases that match TRBD1. V shed 8 bases, J shed 0 bases, and the junction held 13 bases outside the gene matches. Looked up from germline, CDR1 is SNHLY and CDR2 is FYNNEI. The CDR3 totals 18 residues.

The chain joins TRBV6-1 to TRBJ1-1; no clear D gene. The CDR3 covers 15 residues. Trimming shortened V by 5 bases and J by 2 bases, and 15 bases separated the two germline ends. CDR1 is MNHNS and CDR2 is SASEGT in the germline V gene. CDR3 protein: CASSSRPGPNTEAFF. The CDR3 nucleotides are TGTGCCAGCAGTTCCCGCCCCGGTCCTAACACTGAAGCTTTCTTT.

This chain uses TRBV9 with TRBJ1-2, with 7 positions matching TRBD1. Germline-derived CDR1 and CDR2 are SGDLS and YYNGEE. V shed 7 bases, J shed 1 base, and the junction held 10 bases outside the gene matches. CDR3 length equals 15 residues. The CDR3: CASGTELYNNYGYTF. CDR3 bases: TGTGCCAGCGGGACAGAACTATACAATAACTATGGCTACACCTTC.

The chain employs TRBV7-2 and TRBJ1-6; 8 positions match TRBD1. The germline V gene encodes CDR1 SGHTA and CDR2 FQGNSA. The V segment lost 4 bases and the J segment 4 bases; nucleotides outside the gene matches: 9. The CDR3 contains 17 residues. The CDR3 DNA follows: TGTGCCAGCAGCTCCACTCAGCGACAGGGGTATAATTCACCCCTCCACTTT. Amino acids: CASSSTQRQGYNSPLHF.

The chain is built from TRBV5-1 and TRBJ1-1, with unresolved D. Trimming left V 1 base short and J 10 bases short, with 17 bases between. The CDR3 length is 14 residues. Germline V gives CDR1 SGHRS, CDR2 YFSETQ. The CDR3 region is CASSLLPLATRAFF. DNA for the CDR3: TGCGCCAGCAGCTTGTTACCCCTGGCCACAAGAGCTTTCTTT.

J is TRBJ2-1 and V is TRBV30, with D maybe TRBD2 (6 bases). Germline-derived CDR1 and CDR2 are GTSNPN and SVGIG (reference sequence). The CDR3 length is 15 residues. V gave up 6 bases and J gave up 7 bases, with 22 bases separating them. The CDR3 region is CACPSRDRSGNEQFF. CDR3 DNA: TGTGCCTGCCCCTCCCGAGACCGGAGCGGGAATGAGCAGTTCTTC.

This chain connects TRBV6-5 to TRBJ1-2; D is perhaps TRBD1 (6 bases). The CDR3 has 12 amino acids. Trimming stripped 6 bases from V and 4 bases from J, with 9 bases between. Germline CDR1 and CDR2: MNHEY and SVGAGI. The CDR3 reads CASRDRAYGYTF. CDR3 bases: TGTGCCAGCAGGGACAGAGCCTATGGCTACACCTTC.

The chain recombines TRBV7-9 with TRBJ2-3, with 12 bases lining up with TRBD2. The CDR3 loop spans 16 amino acids. J lost 0 bases, V lost 3 bases, and 1 base had no gene match. The V gene's germline CDR1 is SEHNR and CDR2 FQNEAQ (reference sequence). The CDR3 nucleotides read TGTGCCAGCAGCTTGGGGACTAGCGGGAGCACAGATACGCAGTATTTT. Encoded protein: CASSLGTSGSTDTQYF.

This clone was detected only once. V and J are TRBV6-4 and TRBJ2-2; perhaps TRBD1 as D (6 bases). V was pared by 3 bases and J by 5 bases, with 10 bases between. The CDR3 is 14 amino acids. CDR1 MRHNA and CDR2 SNTAGT come from the germline V gene. The DNA of the CDR3 is TGTGCCAGCAGTGAACAGGGACGAACCGGGGAGCTGTTTTTT. Amino acids: CASSEQGRTGELFF.

The CDR3 sequence: CASSLSQGGYEQYF. In nucleotides, the CDR3 is TGTGCCAGCAGTTTATCACAGGGGGGCTACGAGCAGTACTTC. The genes are TRBV28 and TRBJ2-7; 8 bases fit TRBD1. Trimming cost V 1 base and J 3 bases; bases outside gene matches: 2. From germline, CDR1 is MDHEN and CDR2 SYDVKM. The length of the CDR3 is 14 residues.

The chain joins TRBV5-6 to TRBJ1-1, with 10 bases fitting TRBD1. The length of the CDR3 is 18 residues. With 4 bases clipped from V and 3 bases from J, the junction kept 15 bases outside the gene matches. The germline CDR1 and CDR2 sequences are SGHDT and YYEEEE. The CDR3 here is CASSPKGPGQGLDTEAFF. In nucleotides, the CDR3 is TGTGCCAGCAGCCCGAAGGGGCCGGGACAGGGGCTTGACACTGAAGCTTTCTTT.

Remarks on this clone: In the same sample, other DNA sequences code for this CDR3. This sequence joins TRBV5-1 and TRBJ1-4, with 9 bases aligning to TRBD1. The germline V gene encodes CDR1 SGHRS and CDR2 YFSETQ. CDR3 length: 14 residues. V shed 4 bases and J 5 bases; nucleotides not matched to a gene: 3. For the CDR3, the DNA is TGCGCCAGCAGCACAGGACAGGGGAATGAAAAACTGTTTTTT. It codes for CASSTGQGNEKLFF.

The genes are TRBV9 and TRBJ1-5; the D is unclear. The ends were cut back, 3 bases at V and 0 bases at J, with 10 bases in the middle. The CDR3 runs to 15 residues. Germline CDR1 is SGDLS and CDR2 is YYNGEE. The CDR3 region is CASSGDTYSNQPQHF. The CDR3 DNA follows: TGTGCCAGCAGCGGAGACACCTATAGCAATCAGCCCCAGCATTTT.

In its sample, this clone was seen once. Other nucleotide sequences in the sample specify the same CDR3. The chain couples TRBV21-1 to TRBJ1-6; the table's TRBD1 call for D was not verified on the DNA. TRBV21-1 is flagged as a pseudogene. This CDR3 comprises 15 residues. This chain's CDR3 is CASYVWTGDNSPLHF. In DNA, the CDR3 is TGTGCCAGCTATGTTTGGACAGGGGATAATTCACCCCTCCACTTT.

The chain has TRBV14 and TRBJ1-2, with unresolved D. V lost 3 bases to trimming and J lost 4 bases, with 12 bases between them. This CDR3 comprises 14 residues. CDR1 is SGHDN and CDR2 is FVKESK in the germline V gene. CDR3 sequence: CASSQGSRLYGYTF. The CDR3 DNA follows: TGTGCCAGCAGCCAGGGTTCTAGGCTCTATGGCTACACCTTC.

The chain has TRBV6-1 and TRBJ1-2; D unclear. Trimming shortened V by 8 bases and J by 6 bases, and 13 bases separated the two germline ends. Germline V gives CDR1 MNHNS, CDR2 SASEGT. The CDR3 totals 12 residues. CDR3 sequence reads: CASGNGLDGYTF. CDR3 sequence (DNA): TGTGCCAGCGGAAATGGACTGGATGGCTACACCTTC.